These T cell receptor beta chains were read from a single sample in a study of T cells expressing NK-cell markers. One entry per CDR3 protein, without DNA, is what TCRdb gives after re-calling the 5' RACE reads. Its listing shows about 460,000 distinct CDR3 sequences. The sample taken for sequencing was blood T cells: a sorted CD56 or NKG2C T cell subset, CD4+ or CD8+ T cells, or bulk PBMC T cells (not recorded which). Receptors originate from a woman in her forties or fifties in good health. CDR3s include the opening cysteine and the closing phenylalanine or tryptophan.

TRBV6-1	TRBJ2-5	CASSLMPGHSETQYF
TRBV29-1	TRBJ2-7	CSVATGSYEQYF
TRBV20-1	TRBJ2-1	CSARLTSRVSEQFF
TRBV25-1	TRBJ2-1	CASSRDVANEQFF
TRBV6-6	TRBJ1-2	CASNPTGTGIGYGYTF
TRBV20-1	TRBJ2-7	CSAERQGYYEQYF
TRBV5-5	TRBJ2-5	CASSRLVGGPQETQYF
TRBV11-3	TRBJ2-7	CASSPGLAVSEQYF
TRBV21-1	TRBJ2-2	CASTNFRGDREAGELFF
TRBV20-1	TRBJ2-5	CSARASSEGTQYF